The 30 T cell receptor beta chains reported below all come from one sample, sequenced in a study of identical twins. TCRdb reprocessed the 5' RACE reads with MiXCR, giving one entry per CDR3 protein. The sample lists 1.5 million to 2 million distinct CDR3 sequences, about 32% seen once, with about 0.25% in the top ten. The sequenced sample consisted of cord blood. The receptors stem from a newborn girl in good health.

This clonotype occurred many times. The chain couples TRBV10-3 to TRBJ2-3, with 9 bases fitting TRBD2. Per the germline V gene, CDR1 is ENHRY and CDR2 is SYGVKD. There are 15 residues in the CDR3. After removal of 6 bases from V and 4 bases from J, the junction contained 8 bases not matched to a gene. The CDR3 region has the DNA TGTGCCATCAGGGCGCTAGCGGGGCTGCCAGATACGCAGTATTTT. It yields the protein CAIRALAGLPDTQYF.

This clonotype was recorded at least ten times. The chain combines TRBV4-2 with TRBJ2-7; TRBD2 matches at 9 bases. The length of the CDR3 is 16 residues. The trim removed 0 bases at V and 2 bases at J, leaving 5 bases unmatched. From germline, CDR1 is LGHNA and CDR2 YNFKEQ. This CDR3 reads CASSQEPSGIAYEQYF. CDR3 coding DNA: TGTGCCAGCAGCCAAGAACCTAGCGGGATAGCCTACGAGCAGTACTTC.

This chain links TRBV29-1 with TRBJ2-3, with D possibly TRBD2 on 6 matching bases. Germline loops: CDR1 SQVTM, CDR2 ANQGSEA. The CDR3 has 15 residues. Trimming stripped 1 base from V and 6 bases from J, with 17 bases between. The CDR3 loop is CSVEGEPGGMDTQYF. CDR3 in DNA: TGCAGCGTTGAAGGGGAACCTGGAGGGATGGATACGCAGTATTTT.

The CDR3 nucleotides are TGCGCCAGCAGCCACATACAGGGAGGGGCTGAAAAACTGTTTTTT. This sequence encodes CASSHIQGGAEKLFF. This chain connects TRBV4-1 to TRBJ1-4; possible D gene TRBD1, 6 bases. The CDR3 covers 15 residues. The V gene's germline CDR1 is MGHRA and CDR2 YSYEKL. V gave up 3 bases and J gave up 7 bases, with 15 bases separating them.

This clonotype was seen more than once but under ten times. The gene calls are TRBV3-1 and TRBJ2-5; a possible D gene is TRBD2 (6 bases). The J call is in doubt because the DNA end fits TRBJ2-7 better. The V gene's germline CDR1 is LGHDT and CDR2 YNNKEL (reference sequence). There are 13 residues in the CDR3. The CDR3 region is CASSHLEGDEQYF. The CDR3 DNA reads TGTGCCAGCAGCCATTTGGAGGGAGACGAGCAGTACTTC.

This clonotype showed up just a few times. The V and J genes are TRBV7-2 and TRBJ2-1; D is tentatively TRBD1 or TRBD2 (5 bases each). The V end lost 5 bases, the J end lost 4 bases, and 15 bases lay between the germline ends. Germline V CDR1 and CDR2: SGHTA, FQGNSA. This CDR3 comprises 15 residues. CDR3 in DNA: TGTGCCAGCAGCATGGGACGGTTAACGTACAATGAGCAGTTCTTC. It translates to CASSMGRLTYNEQFF.

This clonotype was detected only a few times. This sequence joins TRBV28 and TRBJ2-7, with TRBD2 matching 10 bases. Germline loops: CDR1 MDHEN, CDR2 SYDVKM. Trimming cost V 4 bases and J 2 bases; bases outside gene matches: 8. The CDR3 runs 16 residues. CDR3 region: CASSYHSSGRPYEQYF. In nucleotides, the CDR3 is TGTGCCAGCAGTTACCACAGTAGCGGGAGGCCCTACGAGCAGTACTTC.

The V and J genes are TRBV2 and TRBJ2-2, with a weak D call TRBD1 (6 bases). The CDR3 contains 15 residues. Per the germline V gene, CDR1 is SNHLY and CDR2 is FYNNEI. The V end lost 4 bases, the J end lost 1 base, and 10 bases lay between the germline ends. The CDR3 DNA reads as TGTGCCAGCAGTGCGGGACAAGGGAACACCGGGGAGCTGTTTTTT. Protein: CASSAGQGNTGELFF.

This clonotype has only a few counts. This sequence joins TRBV4-1 and TRBJ1-6; the D is unclear. CDR3 length: 14 residues. Trimming took 1 base from V and 3 from J, leaving 4 bases between them. From germline, CDR1 is MGHRA and CDR2 YSYEKL. Here the CDR3 DNA reads TGCGCCAGCAGCCAAGGACACTATAATTCACCCCTCCACTTT. Protein: CASSQGHYNSPLHF.

The chain carries TRBV7-6 and TRBJ2-7; 14 nucleotides agree with TRBD2. The CDR3 extends over 16 amino acids. CDR1 is SGHVS, CDR2 FNYEAQ, per germline. The trim removed 5 bases at V and 5 bases at J, leaving 8 bases unmatched. CDR3 sequence reads: CASSPGGLAGVHEQYF. The CDR3 DNA follows: TGTGCCAGCAGCCCAGGGGGACTAGCGGGAGTACACGAGCAGTACTTC.

This clonotype was found a few times. The rearrangement uses TRBV9 and TRBJ2-1; TRBD2 agrees at 8 bases. The CDR3 runs to 17 residues. V lost 0 bases and J lost 6; bases outside the gene matches: 11. CDR1 and CDR2 (germline): SGDLS, YYNGEE. The CDR3 coding sequence is TGTGCCAGCAGCGTAGCTCCTACGGGGGGGCGGTCCAATGAGCAGTTCTTC. This gives the protein CASSVAPTGGRSNEQFF.

The chain employs TRBV20-1 and TRBJ2-7, with 7 positions matching TRBD2. The CDR3 loop spans 15 amino acids. J lost 0 bases, V lost 6 bases, and 11 bases had no gene match. CDR1 is DFQATT and CDR2 is SNEGSKA in the germline V gene (reference sequence). CDR3 nucleotides: TGCAGTGCCAATCCCGAGCGGGGAATCTCCTACGAGCAGTACTTC. It encodes CSANPERGISYEQYF.

This chain uses TRBV29-1 with TRBJ1-2; 7 bases match TRBD1. Trimming took 5 bases from V and 8 from J; bases not matched to a gene: 14. CDR1 is SQVTM, CDR2 ANQGSEA, per germline. The CDR3 runs 14 residues. The CDR3 reads CSVKWPTGVWGYTF. The CDR3 DNA reads as TGCAGCGTTAAGTGGCCTACAGGGGTGTGGGGCTACACCTTC.

In its sample, this clonotype was seen a few times. The genes are TRBV5-1 and TRBJ2-5; the D gene is possibly TRBD2 (6 bases). Trimming cost V 3 bases and J 4 bases, with 16 bases left between them. The CDR3 is made up of 15 amino acids. Germline V gene sequence: CDR1 SGHRS, CDR2 YFSETQ. The CDR3 sequence is CASSSSSVGGETQYF. The CDR3 DNA reads TGCGCCAGCAGCTCCAGTTCGGTCGGGGGAGAGACCCAGTACTTC.

This rearrangement joins TRBV9 to TRBJ1-2; 7 nucleotides agree with TRBD1. The ends lost 3 bases at V and 1 base at J; junction bases unmatched: 12. Looked up from germline, CDR1 is SGDLS and CDR2 is YYNGEE. The CDR3 totals 17 residues. The CDR3, as DNA: TGTGCCAGCAGCGAGACTCCTGGGGGACAGAGTAACTATGGCTACACCTTC. Its protein product is CASSETPGGQSNYGYTF. The variable domain in full, with the rest retrieved from reference TRBV9 and TRBJ1-2, is DSGVTQTPKHLITATGQRVTLRCSPRSGDLSVYWYQQSLDQGLQFLIQYYNGEERAKGNILERFSAQQFPDLHSELNLSSLELGDSALYFCASSETPGGQSNYGYTFGSGTRLTVV.

This clonotype has a single count. A much larger clone differs from this one at a single base, so this may be a read error. This chain links TRBV4-2 with TRBJ1-2; D is unresolved. Germline V CDR1 and CDR2: LGHNA, YNFKEQ. The CDR3 loop spans 15 amino acids. The CDR3 loop reads CASSQDVPAVDGYIF. DNA of the CDR3: TGTGCCAGCAGCCAAGATGTCCCGGCAGTCGATGGCTACATCTTC.

This clonotype was seen a few times. J is TRBJ1-2 and V is TRBV7-9, with unresolved D. Per germline, CDR1 SEHNR and CDR2 FQNEAQ (reference sequence). The ends were cut back, 7 bases at V and 1 base at J, with 7 bases in the middle. The CDR3 runs 12 residues. The DNA for the CDR3 is TGTGCCAGCACCTCTCTTAACTATGGCTACACCTTC. As protein: CASTSLNYGYTF.

This chain uses TRBV5-4 with TRBJ2-7; 10 bases agree with TRBD1. After removal of 2 bases from V and 7 bases from J, the junction contained 12 bases not matched to a gene. The CDR3 has 16 residues. Germline V gives CDR1 SGHNT, CDR2 YYREEE (reference sequence). The CDR3 region has the DNA TGTGCCAGCAGCTTCCGAACCGGGACAGGGGTGGGAGAGCAGTACTTC. Its protein is CASSFRTGTGVGEQYF.

The genes are TRBV20-1 and TRBJ1-2; weak D call: TRBD1 (5 bases). The V and J ends lost 4 bases and 4 bases respectively, with 16 bases between them. There are 14 residues in the CDR3. Germline-derived CDR1 and CDR2 are DFQATT and SNEGSKA (reference sequence). This CDR3 reads CSAMSRVTLYGYTF. In DNA, the CDR3 is TGCAGTGCTATGAGCAGGGTAACCCTCTATGGCTACACCTTC.

This chain links TRBV3-1 with TRBJ2-7; tentatively, D is TRBD2 (6 bases). V was shortened by 4 bases and J by 12 bases, with 13 bases between the two germline ends. The CDR3 length is 11 residues. From germline, CDR1 is LGHDT and CDR2 YNNKEL (reference sequence). In DNA form, the CDR3 reads TGTGCCAGCAGCCGGGACTCCCGGGCGTACTTC. Its protein product is CASSRDSRAYF.

This clonotype was recorded a few times. This chain links TRBV11-2 with TRBJ1-4; unclear D gene. Germline V gene sequence: CDR1 SGHAT, CDR2 FQNNGV. This CDR3 comprises 15 residues. Trimming took 1 base from V and 3 from J, leaving 9 bases between them. The CDR3 nucleotides are TGTGCCAGCAGCTTAGCAGGACGGCCTAATGAAAAACTGTTTTTT. Translation gives CASSLAGRPNEKLFF.

This clonotype has a count of ten or more. This chain uses TRBV29-1 with TRBJ2-7, with D perhaps matching TRBD1 (6 bases). Looked up from germline, CDR1 is SQVTM and CDR2 is ANQGSEA. The CDR3 has 11 amino acids. Between the trimmed V and J ends, which lost 4 bases and 2 bases, there was a span of 6 bases. The CDR3 nucleotides are TGCAGCGTTGGGGACACCTACGAGCAGTACTTC. It is translated as CSVGDTYEQYF.

This clonotype was seen more than once but under ten times. The V gene is TRBV6-5, the J gene TRBJ2-7; 11 bases are shared with TRBD1. The V gene end was trimmed by 0 bases and the J gene end by 3 bases; junction bases not matched to a gene: 13. The CDR3 is made up of 19 amino acids. The germline V gene encodes CDR1 MNHEY and CDR2 SVGAGI. The CDR3 loop is CASSYSRDRGTVGIYEQYF. The CDR3 DNA sequence: TGTGCCAGCAGTTACTCTAGGGACAGGGGGACTGTGGGGATCTACGAGCAGTACTTC.

The chain uses TRBV12-5 and TRBJ2-1; 14 nucleotides line up with TRBD2. The CDR3 is made up of 19 amino acids. Germline CDR1 and CDR2: LGHNT and FRNRAP. V was pared by 6 bases and J by 3 bases, with 13 bases of the junction left unmatched. DNA of the CDR3: TGTGCTAGTGGCTTCACCCTCGGGACTAGCGGGAGAGTCTACAATGAGCAGTTCTTC. This codes for CASGFTLGTSGRVYNEQFF.

The chain recombines TRBV20-1 with TRBJ2-1; 8 bases line up with TRBD2. CDR1 DFQATT and CDR2 SNEGSKA come from the germline V gene (reference sequence). The CDR3 runs 13 residues. V gave up 3 bases and J gave up 6 bases; unmatched junction bases: 4. The CDR3 region has the DNA TGCAGTGCTAGCGCGACTAGCGCCAATGAGCAGTTCTTC. This codes for CSASATSANEQFF.

This clonotype showed up many times. The chain employs TRBV5-1 and TRBJ2-3, with TRBD2 matching 11 bases. The CDR3 extends over 14 amino acids. CDR1 and CDR2 (germline): SGHRS, YFSETQ. V shed 3 bases and J 7 bases; nucleotides not matched to a gene: 4. The DNA for the CDR3 is TGCGCCAGCAGCTCAACTAGCGGGAGTCATACGCAGTATTTT. Translated, it gives CASSSTSGSHTQYF.

The V and J genes are TRBV9 and TRBJ2-7; D remains unclear. The germline gives CDR1 SGDLS, CDR2 YYNGEE. Trimming took 4 bases from V and 4 from J, leaving 12 bases between them. This CDR3 has 13 amino acids. CDR3 nucleotide sequence: TGTGCCAGCAGCCCCTCGGACGCTTACGAGCAGTACTTC. Translated: CASSPSDAYEQYF.

V usage is TRBV4-1 and J usage is TRBJ2-1, with 7 nucleotides matching TRBD1. Germline V gene data show CDR1 as MGHRA and CDR2 as YSYEKL. Trimming removed 4 bases from V and 4 bases from J; junction bases left unmatched: 4. The CDR3 is 14 amino acids. As DNA, the CDR3 is TGCGCCAGCAGCCGACAGGGAACTTACAATGAGCAGTTCTTC. Its protein is CASSRQGTYNEQFF.

V gene TRBV29-1 combines with J gene TRBJ1-4, with no clear D. Germline lookup yields CDR1 SQVTM and CDR2 ANQGSEA. V was cut by 4 bases and J by 8 bases, with 14 bases left in between. CDR3 length equals 13 residues. The CDR3 reads CSVVDIWEEKLFF. CDR3 nucleotides: TGCAGCGTTGTTGACATCTGGGAAGAAAAACTGTTTTTT.

The chain employs TRBV24-1 and TRBJ2-3, with 10 bases that match TRBD1. V lost 4 bases to trimming and J lost 3 bases; unmatched junction nucleotides: 3. Germline V gives CDR1 KGHDR, CDR2 SFDVKD. CDR3 length: 15 amino acids. The CDR3 DNA reads as TGTGCCACCAGTGAGAGACAGGGGGCAACAGATACGCAGTATTTT. Translated, it gives CATSERQGATDTQYF.